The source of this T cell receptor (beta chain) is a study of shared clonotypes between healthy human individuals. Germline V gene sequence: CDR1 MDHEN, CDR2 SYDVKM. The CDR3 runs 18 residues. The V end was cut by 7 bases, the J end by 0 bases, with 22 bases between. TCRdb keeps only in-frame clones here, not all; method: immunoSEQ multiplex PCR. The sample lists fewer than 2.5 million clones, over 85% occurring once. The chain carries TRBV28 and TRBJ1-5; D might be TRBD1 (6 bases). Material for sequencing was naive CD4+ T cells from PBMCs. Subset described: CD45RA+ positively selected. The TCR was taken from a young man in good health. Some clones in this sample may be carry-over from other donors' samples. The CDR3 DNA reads TGTGCCAGCATCTCAGGGAGGGGGGAAAGATATAGCAATCAGCCCCAGCATTTT. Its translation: CASISGRGERYSNQPQHF.